This entry lists 4 T cell receptor beta chains sequenced from one sample in a study of OX40 agonist ivuxolimab in advanced cancers. Sequencing used immunoSEQ multiplex PCR; TCRdb keeps in-frame clones, though not all of them. This sample carries 62,000 or so clones, about 83% of them seen once, and the ten largest clones take approximately 9.4%. The sample was CD4+ or CD8+ T cells sorted from blood, taken in a trial of the OX40 agonist ivuxolimab. The receptors were gathered from an adult with an advanced solid tumor such as melanoma, head and neck, liver or kidney cancer.

In its sample, this clone was seen once. This sequence joins TRBV28 and TRBJ1-3; tentative D call: TRBD1 (5 bases). Germline-derived CDR1 and CDR2 are MDHEN and SYDVKM. V was pared by 5 bases and J by 4 bases, with 18 bases between. The CDR3 loop spans 16 amino acids. The CDR3 loop reads CASSPPFGGSGNTIYF. CDR3 in DNA: TGTGCCAGCAGTCCTCCTTTCGGGGGTTCAGGAAACACCATATATTTT.

The chain links TRBV6-5 to TRBJ1-1, with D possibly TRBD1 on 6 matching bases. The V end was cut by 0 bases, the J end by 6 bases, with 14 bases between. The CDR3 has 15 amino acids. Germline CDR1 and CDR2: MNHEY and SVGAGI. CDR3: CASSYSKGVHSEAFF. The CDR3 DNA sequence: TGTGCCAGCAGTTACTCCAAGGGGGTACATTCTGAAGCTTTCTTT.

The chain couples TRBV5-6 to TRBJ2-5, with TRBD2 matching over 9 bases. CDR3 length equals 15 residues. V lost 5 bases and J lost 6; bases outside the gene matches: 11. The germline V gene encodes CDR1 SGHDT and CDR2 YYEEEE. CDR3 in amino acids: CASRLSGGSMKTQYF. The CDR3 DNA sequence: TGTGCCAGCAGACTTAGCGGGGGAAGTATGAAGACCCAGTACTTC. The whole variable domain, filled in from reference TRBV5-6 and TRBJ2-5, reads DAGVTQSPTHLIKTRGQQVTLRCSPKSGHDTVSWYQQALGQGPQFIFQYYEEEERQRGNFPDRFSGHQFPNYSSELNVNALLLGDSALYLCASRLSGGSMKTQYFGPGTRLLVL.

The genes are TRBV29-1 and TRBJ1-1, with D perhaps TRBD1 (5 bases). This CDR3 region has 12 residues. Trimming cost V 6 bases and J 5 bases, with 13 bases left between them. The V gene's germline CDR1 is SQVTM and CDR2 ANQGSEA. The CDR3 sequence: CSVTGEWTEAFF. In DNA form, the CDR3 reads TGCAGCGTCACGGGGGAGTGGACTGAAGCTTTCTTT.